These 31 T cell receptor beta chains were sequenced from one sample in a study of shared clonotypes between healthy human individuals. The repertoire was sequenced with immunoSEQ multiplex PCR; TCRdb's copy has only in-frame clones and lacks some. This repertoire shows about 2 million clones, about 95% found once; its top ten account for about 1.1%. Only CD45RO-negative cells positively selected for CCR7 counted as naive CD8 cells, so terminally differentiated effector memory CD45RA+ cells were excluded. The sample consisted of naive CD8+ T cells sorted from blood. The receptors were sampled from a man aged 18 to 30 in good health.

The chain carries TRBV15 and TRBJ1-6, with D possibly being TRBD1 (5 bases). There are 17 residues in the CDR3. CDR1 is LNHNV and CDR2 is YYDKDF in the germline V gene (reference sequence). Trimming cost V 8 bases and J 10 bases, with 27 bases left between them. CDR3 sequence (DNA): TGTGCCACCTCAGATTATATTTCCGGGTCCCAGGGCTCACCCCTCCACTTT. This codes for CATSDYISGSQGSPLHF.

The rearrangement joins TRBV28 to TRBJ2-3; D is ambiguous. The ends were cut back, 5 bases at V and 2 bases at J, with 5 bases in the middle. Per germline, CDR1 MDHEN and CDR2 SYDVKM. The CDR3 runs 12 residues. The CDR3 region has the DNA TGTGCCAGCAGTCAAGCCACAGATACGCAGTATTTT. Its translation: CASSQATDTQYF. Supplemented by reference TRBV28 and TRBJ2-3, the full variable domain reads DVKVTQSSRYLVKRTGEKVFLECVQDMDHENMFWYRQDPGLGLRLIYFSYDVKMKEKGDIPEGYSVSREKKERFSLILESASTNQTSMYLCASSQATDTQYFGPGTRLTVL.

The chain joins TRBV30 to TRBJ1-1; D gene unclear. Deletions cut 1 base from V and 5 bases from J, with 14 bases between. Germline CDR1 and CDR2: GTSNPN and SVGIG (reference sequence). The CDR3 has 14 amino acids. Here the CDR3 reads CAWSADRIRTEAFF. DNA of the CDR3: TGTGCCTGGAGTGCAGACCGGATCAGGACTGAAGCTTTCTTT.

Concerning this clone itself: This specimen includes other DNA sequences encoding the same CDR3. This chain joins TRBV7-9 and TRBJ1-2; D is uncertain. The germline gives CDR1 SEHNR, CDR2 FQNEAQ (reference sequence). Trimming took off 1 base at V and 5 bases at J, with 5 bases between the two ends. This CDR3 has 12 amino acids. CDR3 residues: CASSLGSYGYTF. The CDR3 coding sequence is TGTGCCAGCAGCTTAGGTTCATATGGCTACACCTTC.

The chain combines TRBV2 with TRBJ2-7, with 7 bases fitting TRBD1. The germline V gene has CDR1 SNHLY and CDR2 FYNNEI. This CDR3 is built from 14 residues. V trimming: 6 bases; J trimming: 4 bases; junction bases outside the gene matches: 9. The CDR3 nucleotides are TGTGCCAGCAGCAGGACAGGAACTATTTACGAGCAGTACTTC. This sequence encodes CASSRTGTIYEQYF.

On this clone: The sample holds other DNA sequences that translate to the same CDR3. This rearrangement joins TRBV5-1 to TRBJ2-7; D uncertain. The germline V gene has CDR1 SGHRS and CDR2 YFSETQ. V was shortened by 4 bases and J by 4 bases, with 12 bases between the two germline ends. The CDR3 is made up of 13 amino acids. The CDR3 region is CASSLGSTYEQYF. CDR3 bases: TGCGCCAGCAGCCTAGGTAGTACTTACGAGCAGTACTTC.

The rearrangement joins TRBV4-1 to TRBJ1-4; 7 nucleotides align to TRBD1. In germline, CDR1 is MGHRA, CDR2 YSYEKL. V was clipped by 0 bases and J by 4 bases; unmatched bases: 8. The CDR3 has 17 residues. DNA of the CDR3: TGCGCCAGCAGCCAAGACCCCCCAGGGGGTTATAATGAAAAACTGTTTTTT. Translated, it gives CASSQDPPGGYNEKLFF.

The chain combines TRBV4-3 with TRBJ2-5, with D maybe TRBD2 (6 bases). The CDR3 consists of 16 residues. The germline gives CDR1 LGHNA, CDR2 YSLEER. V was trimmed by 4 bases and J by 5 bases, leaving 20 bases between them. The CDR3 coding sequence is TGCGCCAGCAGCCGCCTCTCGGGGGAGAGGCGGGAGACCCAGTACTTC. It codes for CASSRLSGERRETQYF.

CDR3 amino acids: CASSSTTAGELFF. DNA of the CDR3: TGTGCCAGCAGCTCCACAACGGCCGGGGAGCTGTTTTTT. The chain recombines TRBV11-2 with TRBJ2-2, with unresolved D. The ends were cut back, 4 bases at V and 6 bases at J, with 9 bases in the middle. The V gene's germline CDR1 is SGHAT and CDR2 FQNNGV. CDR3 length: 13 residues.

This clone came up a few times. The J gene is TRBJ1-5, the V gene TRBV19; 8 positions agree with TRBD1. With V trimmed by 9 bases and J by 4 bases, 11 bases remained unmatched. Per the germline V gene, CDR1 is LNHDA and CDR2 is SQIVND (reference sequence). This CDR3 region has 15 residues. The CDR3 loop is CASSRTGTGNQPQHF. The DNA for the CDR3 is TGTGCCAGCTCCCGGACAGGGACAGGTAATCAGCCCCAGCATTTT.

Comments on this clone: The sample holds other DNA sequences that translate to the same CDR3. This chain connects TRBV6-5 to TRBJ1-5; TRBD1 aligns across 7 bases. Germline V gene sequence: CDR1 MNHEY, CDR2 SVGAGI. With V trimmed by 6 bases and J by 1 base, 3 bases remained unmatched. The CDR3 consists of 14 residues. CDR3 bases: TGTGCCAGCAGCCCGACAGGGAGCAATCAGCCCCAGCATTTT. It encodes CASSPTGSNQPQHF.

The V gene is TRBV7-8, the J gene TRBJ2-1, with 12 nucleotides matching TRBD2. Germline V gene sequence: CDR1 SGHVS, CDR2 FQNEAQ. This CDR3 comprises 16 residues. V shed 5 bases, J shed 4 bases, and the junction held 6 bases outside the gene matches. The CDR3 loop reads CASSPTSGGEYNEQFF. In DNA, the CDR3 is TGTGCCAGCAGCCCGACTAGCGGGGGAGAGTACAATGAGCAGTTCTTC.

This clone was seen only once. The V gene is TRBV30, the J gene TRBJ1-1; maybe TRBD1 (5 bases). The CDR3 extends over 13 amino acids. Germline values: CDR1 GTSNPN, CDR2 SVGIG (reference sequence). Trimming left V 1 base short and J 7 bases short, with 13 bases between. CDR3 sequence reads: CAWSAGTGSEAFF. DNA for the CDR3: TGTGCCTGGAGTGCCGGAACAGGAAGTGAAGCTTTCTTT. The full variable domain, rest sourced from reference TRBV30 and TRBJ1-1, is SQTIHQWPATLVQPVGSPLSLECTVEGTSNPNLYWYRQAAGRGLQLLFYSVGIGQISSEVPQNLSASRPQDRQFILSSKKLLLSDSGFYLCAWSAGTGSEAFFGQGTRLTVV.

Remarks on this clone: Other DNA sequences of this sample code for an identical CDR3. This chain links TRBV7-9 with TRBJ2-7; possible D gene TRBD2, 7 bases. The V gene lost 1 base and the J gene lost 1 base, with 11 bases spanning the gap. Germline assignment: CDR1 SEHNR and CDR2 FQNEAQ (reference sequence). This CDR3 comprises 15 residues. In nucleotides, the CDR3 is TGTGCCAGCAGCTTAGAGGGGGAGGGTTCCTACGAGCAGTACTTC. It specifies CASSLEGEGSYEQYF.

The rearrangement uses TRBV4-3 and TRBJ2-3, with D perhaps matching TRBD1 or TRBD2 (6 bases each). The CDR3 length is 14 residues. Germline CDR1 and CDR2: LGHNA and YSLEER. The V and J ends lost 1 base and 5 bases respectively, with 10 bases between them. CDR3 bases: TGCGCCAGCAGCCAAGTTGGAGGGGGAGATACGCAGTATTTT. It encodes CASSQVGGGDTQYF.

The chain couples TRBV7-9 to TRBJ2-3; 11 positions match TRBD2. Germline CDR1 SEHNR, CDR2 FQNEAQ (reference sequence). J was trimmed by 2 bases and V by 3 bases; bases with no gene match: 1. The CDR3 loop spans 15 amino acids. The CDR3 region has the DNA TGTGCCAGCAGCTTGGGACTAGCGGCCACAGATACGCAGTATTTT. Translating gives CASSLGLAATDTQYF.

CDR3 bases: TGTGCCAGCAGCTTACTAGCGGGGATGGACAATGAGCAGTTCTTC. Protein sequence: CASSLLAGMDNEQFF. The chain employs TRBV13 and TRBJ2-1; 9 positions agree with TRBD2. V was clipped by 2 bases and J by 5 bases; unmatched bases: 4. CDR1 is PRHDT, CDR2 FYEKMQ, per germline (reference sequence). The CDR3 extends over 15 amino acids.

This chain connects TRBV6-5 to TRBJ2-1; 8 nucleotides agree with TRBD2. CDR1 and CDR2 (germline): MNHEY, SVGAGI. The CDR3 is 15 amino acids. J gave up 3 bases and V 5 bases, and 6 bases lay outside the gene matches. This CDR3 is CASSIAGLNYNEQFF. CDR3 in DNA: TGTGCCAGCAGTATAGCGGGGCTGAACTACAATGAGCAGTTCTTC.

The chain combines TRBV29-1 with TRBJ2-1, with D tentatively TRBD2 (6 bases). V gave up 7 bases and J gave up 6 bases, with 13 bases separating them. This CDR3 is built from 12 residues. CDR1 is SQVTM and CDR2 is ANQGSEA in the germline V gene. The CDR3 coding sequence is TGCAGCGGGCGGGACTCCATCAATGAGCAGTTCTTC. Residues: CSGRDSINEQFF.

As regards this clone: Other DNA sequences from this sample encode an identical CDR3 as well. The DNA of the CDR3 is TGTGCCAGCAGTTACTTCTCGGGAGGTGGAGAGACCCAGTACTTC. Translating it yields CASSYFSGGGETQYF. The V call is TRBV6-5, the J call TRBJ2-5, with 7 positions matching TRBD2. This CDR3 spans 15 amino acids. J was trimmed by 4 bases and V by 1 base; bases with no gene match: 6. Germline assignment: CDR1 MNHEY and CDR2 SVGAGI.

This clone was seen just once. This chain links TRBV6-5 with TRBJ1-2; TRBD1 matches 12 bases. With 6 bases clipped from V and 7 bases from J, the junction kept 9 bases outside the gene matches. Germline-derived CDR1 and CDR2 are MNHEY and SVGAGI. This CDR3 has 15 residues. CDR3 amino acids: CASSPGTGGGGGYTF. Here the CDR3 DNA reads TGTGCCAGCAGCCCCGGGACAGGGGGCGGGGGTGGCTACACCTTC.

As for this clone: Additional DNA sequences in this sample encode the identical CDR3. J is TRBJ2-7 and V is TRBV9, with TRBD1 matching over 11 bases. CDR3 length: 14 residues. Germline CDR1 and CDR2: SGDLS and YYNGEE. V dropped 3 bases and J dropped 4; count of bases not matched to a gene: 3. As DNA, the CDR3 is TGTGCCAGCAGCGGCGGGACAGGGGGTTACGAGCAGTACTTC. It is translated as CASSGGTGGYEQYF.

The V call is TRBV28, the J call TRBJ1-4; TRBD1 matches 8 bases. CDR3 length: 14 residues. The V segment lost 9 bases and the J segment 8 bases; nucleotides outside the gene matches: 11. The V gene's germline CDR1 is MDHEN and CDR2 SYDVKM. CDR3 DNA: TGTGCCAGTCTAGACAGGGGTCGGGGGGAAAAACTGTTTTTT. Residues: CASLDRGRGEKLFF.

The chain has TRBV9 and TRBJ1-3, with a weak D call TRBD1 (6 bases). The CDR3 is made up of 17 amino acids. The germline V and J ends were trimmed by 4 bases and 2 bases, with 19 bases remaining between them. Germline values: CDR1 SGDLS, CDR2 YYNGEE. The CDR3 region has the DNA TGTGCCAGCAGCCGGCGGGGGCGAGGGCCAACTGGAAACACCATATATTTT. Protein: CASSRRGRGPTGNTIYF.

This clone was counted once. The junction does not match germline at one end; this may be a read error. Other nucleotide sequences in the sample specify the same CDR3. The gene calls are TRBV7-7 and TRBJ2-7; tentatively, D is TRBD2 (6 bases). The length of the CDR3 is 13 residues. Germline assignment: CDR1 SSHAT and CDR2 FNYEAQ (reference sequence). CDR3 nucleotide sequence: TGTGCTAGCAGCCCTTCCGGGAGTTACGAGCAGTACTTC. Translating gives CASSPSGSYEQYF.

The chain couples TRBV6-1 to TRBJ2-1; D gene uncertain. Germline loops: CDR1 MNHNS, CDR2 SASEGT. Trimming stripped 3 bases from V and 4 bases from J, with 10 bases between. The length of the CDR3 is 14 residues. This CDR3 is CASSERTGYNEQFF. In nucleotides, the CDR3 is TGTGCCAGCAGTGAGAGGACGGGTTACAATGAGCAGTTCTTC.

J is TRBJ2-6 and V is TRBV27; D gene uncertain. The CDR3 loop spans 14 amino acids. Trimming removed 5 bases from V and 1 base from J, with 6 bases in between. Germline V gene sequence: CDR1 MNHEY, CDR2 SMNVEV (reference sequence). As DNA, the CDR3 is TGTGCCAGCAGTGTTGGTTCTGGGGCCAACGTCCTGACTTTC. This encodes CASSVGSGANVLTF. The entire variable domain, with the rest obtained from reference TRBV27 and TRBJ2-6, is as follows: EAQVTQNPRYLITVTGKKLTVTCSQNMNHEYMSWYRQDPGLGLRQIYYSMNVEVTDKGDVPEGYKVSRKEKRNFPLILESPSPNQTSLYFCASSVGSGANVLTFGAGSRLTVL.

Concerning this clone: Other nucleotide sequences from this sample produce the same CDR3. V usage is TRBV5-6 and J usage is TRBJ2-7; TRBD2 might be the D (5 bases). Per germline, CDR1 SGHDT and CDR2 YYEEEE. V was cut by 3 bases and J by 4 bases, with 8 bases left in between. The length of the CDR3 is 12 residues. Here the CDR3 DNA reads TGTGCCAGCAGCTCCGAGGGTTACGAGCAGTACTTC. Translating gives CASSSEGYEQYF.

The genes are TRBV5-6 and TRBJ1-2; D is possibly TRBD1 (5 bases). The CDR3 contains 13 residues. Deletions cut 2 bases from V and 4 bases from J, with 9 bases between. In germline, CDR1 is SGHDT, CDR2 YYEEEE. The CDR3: CASSLDSTYGYTF. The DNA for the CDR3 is TGTGCCAGCAGCTTAGACAGCACCTATGGCTACACCTTC.

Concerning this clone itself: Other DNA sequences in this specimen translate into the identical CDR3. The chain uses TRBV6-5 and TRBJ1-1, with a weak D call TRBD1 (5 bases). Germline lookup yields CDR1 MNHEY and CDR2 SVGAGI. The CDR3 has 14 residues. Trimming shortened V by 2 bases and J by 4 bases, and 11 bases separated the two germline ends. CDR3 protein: CASSYSEGPTEAFF. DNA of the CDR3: TGTGCCAGCAGTTACAGCGAGGGACCCACTGAAGCTTTCTTT.

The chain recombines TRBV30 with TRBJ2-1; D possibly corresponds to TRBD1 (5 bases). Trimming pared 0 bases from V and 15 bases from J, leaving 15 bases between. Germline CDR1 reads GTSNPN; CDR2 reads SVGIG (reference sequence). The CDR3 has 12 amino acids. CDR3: CAWSVLGDEVFF. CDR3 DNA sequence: TGTGCCTGGAGTGTTTTAGGGGATGAGGTGTTCTTC.